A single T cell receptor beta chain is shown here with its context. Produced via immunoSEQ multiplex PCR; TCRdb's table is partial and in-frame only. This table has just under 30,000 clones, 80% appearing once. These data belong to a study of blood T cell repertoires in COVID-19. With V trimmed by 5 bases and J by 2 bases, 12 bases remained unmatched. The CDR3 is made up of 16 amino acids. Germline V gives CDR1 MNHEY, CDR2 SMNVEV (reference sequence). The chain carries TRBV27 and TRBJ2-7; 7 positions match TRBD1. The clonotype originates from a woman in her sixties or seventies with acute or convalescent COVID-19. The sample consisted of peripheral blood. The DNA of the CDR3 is TGTGCCAGCAGTCTCGTTGGAGCAGGGGGTACCTACGAGCAGTACTTC. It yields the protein CASSLVGAGGTYEQYF.